This TCR beta chain was captured by sequencing in a study of T-cell memory formation after mild COVID-19. Study background: Largely, the TCR clusters proved donor specific. The study's findings and limits: The pre-infection memory compartment contained some responding clones, suggesting cross-reactive memory joined. Contracting CD4+ clones lay largely in CM and EM, with CD8+ ones residing in EMRA.

The CDR3 runs to 15 residues. V lost 7 bases, J lost 0 bases, and 14 bases lay in between. Per the germline V gene, CDR1 is MNHEY and CDR2 is SVGAGI. TCRdb used MiXCR to reprocess the 5' RACE reads, holding one entry per CDR3 protein. The top ten clones hold roughly 20% of a sample with some 290,000 distinct CDR3 sequences, around 15% of them seen once. This clonotype was seen only a few times. Its target is unknown. Material for sequencing was PBMCs or a T cell subset sorted from them (not recorded which). V and J are TRBV6-5 and TRBJ2-3; D might be TRBD2 (6 bases). The TCR was taken from a man between 18 and 35 years old who had mild COVID-19 (a few samples of this study predate the infection). Cell type and time point are not known. The CDR3 bases are TGTGCCAGCATCCCTAGTGGGGGGAGCACAGATACGCAGTATTTT. Amino acids: CASIPSGGSTDTQYF.